This T cell receptor (beta chain) derives from a study of control samples from healthy donors and cancer patients. Deletions cut 4 bases from V and 7 bases from J, with 10 bases between. CDR3 size: 12 residues. The germline V gene has CDR1 MDHEN and CDR2 SYDVKM. Clones were sequenced by immunoSEQ multiplex PCR, and TCRdb holds only the in-frame ones, with some missing. The sample comprises 70,000 or so clones, around 94% of which are singletons, and 6.2% rests with the top ten. The sequenced material came from blood. This receptor was taken from a middle-aged woman in good health. V is TRBV28 and J is TRBJ1-2; D not resolved. In DNA form, the CDR3 reads TGTGCCAGCAGTTCTCTCTTTTCTGGCTACACCTTC. Translated: CASSSLFSGYTF.